One sample yielded the 7 T cell receptor beta chains listed below, sequenced in a study of T cell changes during pregnancy in multiple sclerosis. Using immunoSEQ multiplex PCR, the repertoire was profiled, and TCRdb retains in-frame clones only, with some absent. This sample has around 62,000 clones, with less than 95% found just once. This specimen was peripheral blood, taken in the third trimester of pregnancy. The receptors originated from a female donor with multiple sclerosis, enrolled in a pregnancy study.

V usage is TRBV6-5 and J usage is TRBJ2-7, with 7 nucleotides matching TRBD2. After removal of 8 bases from V and 1 base from J, the junction contained 8 bases not matched to a gene. There are 14 residues in the CDR3. The germline V gene encodes CDR1 MNHEY and CDR2 SVGAGI. Here the CDR3 reads CASRGLVGSYEQYF. CDR3 sequence (DNA): TGTGCCAGCCGTGGACTAGTGGGGTCCTACGAGCAGTACTTC.

The V call is TRBV7-6, the J call TRBJ2-3, with D possibly TRBD1 on 6 matching bases. CDR1 is SGHVS and CDR2 is FNYEAQ in the germline V gene. The CDR3 is made up of 15 amino acids. V lost 4 bases, J lost 0 bases, and 11 bases lay in between. CDR3 protein: CASSSTGQSTDTQYF. DNA for the CDR3: TGTGCCAGCAGCTCGACCGGACAGAGCACAGATACGCAGTATTTT.

The chain has TRBV5-1 and TRBJ2-7; D possibly corresponds to TRBD2 (5 bases). Germline V gene lookup returns CDR1 SGHRS and CDR2 YFSETQ. This CDR3 is built from 16 residues. Between the trimmed V and J ends, which lost 2 bases and 0 bases, there was a span of 15 bases. Here the CDR3 reads CASSLSSREHSYEQYF. The CDR3 region has the DNA TGCGCCAGCAGCTTATCATCCCGGGAACACTCCTACGAGCAGTACTTC.

The CDR3 nucleotides are TGTGCCAGTAGTACTTCCGGGACTAGCGGGAACAATGAGCAGTTCTTC. As protein: CASSTSGTSGNNEQFF. V usage is TRBV19 and J usage is TRBJ2-1, with 13 bases identical to TRBD2. After removal of 4 bases from V and 5 bases from J, the junction contained 5 bases not matched to a gene. Germline V gene sequence: CDR1 LNHDA, CDR2 SQIVND (reference sequence). The CDR3 length is 16 residues. Filled out from reference TRBV19 and TRBJ2-1, the complete variable domain reads DGGITQSPKYLFRKEGQNVTLSCEQNLNHDAMYWYRQDPGQGLRLIYYSQIVNDFQKGDIAEGYSVSREKKESFPLTVTSAQKNPTAFYLCASSTSGTSGNNEQFFGPGTRLTVL.

The chain combines TRBV10-3 with TRBJ2-7; TRBD1 aligns across 10 bases. CDR1 and CDR2 (germline): ENHRY, SYGVKD. Unmatched junction bases numbered 4, after V lost 5 bases and J lost 6 bases. This CDR3 is 13 amino acids long. CDR3 bases: TGTGCCATCAGTCGGGACAGGGGCTCCGAGCAGTACTTC. Its translation is CAISRDRGSEQYF.

The J gene is TRBJ1-1, the V gene TRBV7-6; D gene uncertain. Per the germline V gene, CDR1 is SGHVS and CDR2 is FNYEAQ. The CDR3 is 14 residues long. Trimming cost V 0 bases and J 2 bases, with 7 bases left between them. The CDR3 DNA follows: TGTGCCAGCAGCTTAGCCCCGGGAAACACTGAAGCTTTCTTT. It specifies CASSLAPGNTEAFF.

This chain uses TRBV5-4 with TRBJ2-7, with 11 bases aligning to TRBD2. The CDR3 covers 16 residues. The germline V gene has CDR1 SGHNT and CDR2 YYREEE (reference sequence). Trimming took 2 bases from V and 1 from J; bases not matched to a gene: 5. CDR3 protein: CASSLGLAGRSYEQYF. CDR3 DNA sequence: TGTGCCAGCAGCTTAGGACTAGCGGGTAGGTCCTACGAGCAGTACTTC.